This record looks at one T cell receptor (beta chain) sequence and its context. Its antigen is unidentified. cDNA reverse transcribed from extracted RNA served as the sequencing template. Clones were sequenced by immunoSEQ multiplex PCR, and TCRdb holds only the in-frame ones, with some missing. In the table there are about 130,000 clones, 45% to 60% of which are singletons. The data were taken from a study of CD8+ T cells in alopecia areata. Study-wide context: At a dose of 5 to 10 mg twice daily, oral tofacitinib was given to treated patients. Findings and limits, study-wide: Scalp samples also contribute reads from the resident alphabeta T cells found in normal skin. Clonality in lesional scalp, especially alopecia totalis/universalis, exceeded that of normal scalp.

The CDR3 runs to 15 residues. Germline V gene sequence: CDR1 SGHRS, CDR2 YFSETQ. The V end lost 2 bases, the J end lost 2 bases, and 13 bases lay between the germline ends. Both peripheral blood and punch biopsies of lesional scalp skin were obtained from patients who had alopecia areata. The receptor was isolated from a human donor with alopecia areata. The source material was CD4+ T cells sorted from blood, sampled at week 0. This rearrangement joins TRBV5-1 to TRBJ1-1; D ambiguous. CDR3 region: CASSFSLAHNTEAFF. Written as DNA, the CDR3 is TGCGCCAGCAGCTTCTCTCTTGCTCATAACACTGAAGCTTTCTTT.